This T cell receptor beta chain was recorded in a study of blood T cell repertoires in COVID-19. This clone was counted a few times. Losses at the gene ends were 6 bases for V and 0 bases for J; bases not matched to a gene: 5. Germline V CDR1 and CDR2: SNHLY, FYNNEI. The CDR3 covers 15 residues. Using immunoSEQ multiplex PCR, the repertoire was profiled, and TCRdb retains in-frame clones only, with some absent. The sample consists of roughly 220,000 clones, 81% of them appearing once. Sequenced sample: peripheral blood. The chain joins TRBV2 to TRBJ1-3, with 7 nucleotides matching TRBD1. This clonotype originated in a woman of 80 years or more with COVID-19, enrolled during active disease. This CDR3 is CASRPDRVSGNTIYF. The CDR3, as DNA: TGTGCCAGCAGGCCCGACAGGGTCTCTGGAAACACCATATATTTT.